This TCR beta chain was documented in a study of Graves' ophthalmopathy and Graves' hyperthyroidism. Study-wide points: Stable hyperthyroidism and ophthalmopathy were told apart by a 13-signature model, which achieved around 88% sensitivity and more than 75% specificity. Most thyroid clonotypes expanded beyond 0.001 frequency were also found in blood.

This clonotype was observed at least ten times. Its antigen is not identified. Moderate-to-severe activity, CAS at least 3, NOSPECS at least 4 and duration under 3 months characterized donors with ophthalmopathy. Around 9.9 ml of fresh blood yielded the PBMCs by density gradient. The CDR3 sequence is 14 residues long. Germline V gene sequence: CDR1 MNHEY, CDR2 SVGAGI. V was shortened by 2 bases and J by 0 bases, with 7 bases between the two germline ends. Amplifying from RNA transcripts, the study obtained TCR beta CDR3 regions. Following a first-round RT-PCR that used HTBI primers, a second-round multiplex PCR was carried out. One entry per CDR3 protein results from TCRdb running MiXCR on the multiplex PCR reads. The data contain fewer than 70,000 distinct CDR3 sequences, under 55% of them singletons.

Source material: peripheral blood. This clonotype was obtained from an adult woman with Graves' ophthalmopathy. V gene TRBV6-5 combines with J gene TRBJ1-1; D remains unclear. The CDR3: CASSYRWLNTEAFF. DNA for the CDR3: TGTGCCAGCAGTTACAGGTGGTTGAACACTGAAGCTTTCTTT.